This T cell receptor beta chain comes out of a study of neurological immune-mediated disorders. Overall study findings and caveats: Phylogenetically, 18 of 34 multiple sclerosis patients' repertoires fell into one related-CDR3 cluster, a possible signature.

Trimming removed 0 bases at V and 3 bases at J, with 11 bases between. Germline CDR1 is LNHNV and CDR2 is YYDKDF (reference sequence). The CDR3 is 16 residues long. The unsorted libraries originated from 2 million PBMCs that had been stored at -80 C. This clonotype was counted at least ten times. Its specificity is unknown. MiXCR, applied by TCRdb to the 5' RACE reads, yields one record per CDR3 protein. The sample has 46,000 or so distinct CDR3 sequences; around 4% are singletons. This chain joins TRBV15 and TRBJ1-4; D gene uncertain. The source material was PBMCs. The receptor's source is a woman aged 55-70 years with multiple sclerosis. In DNA form, the CDR3 reads TGTGCCACCAGCAGAGATTTGAACAGAGCTAATGAAAAACTGTTTTTT. Protein product: CATSRDLNRANEKLFF.